A selection of T cell receptor beta chains follows, all from one sample in a study of cytomegalovirus exposure and HLA in healthy donors. Repertoires were generated with immunoSEQ multiplex PCR, while TCRdb's copy carries only in-frame clones and drops some. This table has around 130,000 clones, roughly 71% appearing once. The sequenced material came from PBMCs. These TCRs come from a woman aged 40 to 49 in good health and CMV-seropositive. The CDR3 runs from the conserved cysteine through the conserved F or W. Fields, in order: D gene, J gene, V gene, clone size, CDR3 length, CDR3 protein, CDR3 DNA. A D gene is named only where the DNA matches it firmly. Clone size is given for some rows only: seen once, a few or many times, or a class if the clone is expanded.

d_gene: .; j_gene: TRBJ1-5; v_gene: TRBV27; abundance: .; len: 15; CDR3aa: CASSLEKGSNQPQHF; CDR3nt: TGTGCCAGCAGTTTGGAAAAGGGGAGCAATCAGCCCCAGCATTTT
d_gene: .; j_gene: TRBJ1-1; v_gene: TRBV5-1; abundance: .; len: 16; CDR3aa: CASSPWTGEVGKVAFF; CDR3nt: TGCGCCAGCAGCCCGTGGACCGGGGAGGTGGGAAAAGTAGCTTTCTTT
d_gene: TRBD2; j_gene: TRBJ2-7; v_gene: TRBV29-1; abundance: once; len: 13; CDR3aa: CSVLAGAGYEQYF; CDR3nt: TGCAGCGTCTTAGCGGGAGCGGGCTACGAGCAGTACTTC
d_gene: .; j_gene: TRBJ1-3; v_gene: TRBV6-5; abundance: .; len: 15; CDR3aa: CASSYSQASGNTIYF; CDR3nt: TGTGCCAGCAGTTACTCTCAAGCCTCTGGAAACACCATATATTTT
d_gene: TRBD1; j_gene: TRBJ1-2; v_gene: TRBV6-6; abundance: .; len: 14; CDR3aa: CASSYPTGGYGYTF; CDR3nt: TGTGCCAGCAGTTACCCCACAGGGGGCTATGGCTACACCTTC
d_gene: TRBD2; j_gene: TRBJ2-1; v_gene: TRBV30; abundance: .; len: 14; CDR3aa: CAWSVLAGVSEQFF; CDR3nt: TGTGCCTGGAGTGTACTAGCGGGAGTAAGTGAGCAGTTCTTC
d_gene: .; j_gene: TRBJ1-2; v_gene: TRBV5-5; abundance: .; len: 15; CDR3aa: CASSLEQQGSGGYTF; CDR3nt: TGTGCCAGCAGCTTGGAACAACAGGGATCGGGCGGCTACACCTTC
d_gene: .; j_gene: TRBJ2-1; v_gene: TRBV10-2; abundance: .; len: 15; CDR3aa: CASSDRGRGYNEQFF; CDR3nt: TGCGCCAGCAGTGACCGGGGGAGGGGGTACAATGAGCAGTTCTTC
d_gene: .; j_gene: TRBJ1-6; v_gene: TRBV21-1; abundance: .; len: 16; CDR3aa: CASSKVEAGPASPLHF; CDR3nt: TGTGCCAGCAGCAAAGTCGAGGCAGGGCCGGCATCACCCCTCCACTTT
d_gene: TRBD1; j_gene: TRBJ1-1; v_gene: TRBV6-5; abundance: .; len: 15; CDR3aa: CASNRPGQGCTEAFF; CDR3nt: TGTGCCAGCAACCGACCGGGACAGGGCTGCACTGAAGCTTTCTTT
d_gene: .; j_gene: TRBJ1-1; v_gene: TRBV6-1; abundance: .; len: 14; CDR3aa: CASSPPGGREEAFF; CDR3nt: TGTGCCAGCAGTCCGCCCGGGGGGCGGGAAGAAGCTTTCTTT
d_gene: .; j_gene: TRBJ2-7; v_gene: TRBV2; abundance: .; len: 14; CDR3aa: CASSESSPRYEQYF; CDR3nt: TGTGCCAGCAGTGAATCTTCGCCTAGGTACGAGCAGTACTTC
d_gene: .; j_gene: TRBJ2-4; v_gene: TRBV7-9; abundance: .; len: 16; CDR3aa: CASSLVQGGAKNIQYF; CDR3nt: TGTGCCAGCAGCTTAGTGCAGGGGGGTGCAAAAAACATTCAGTACTTC
d_gene: TRBD1; j_gene: TRBJ1-1; v_gene: TRBV6-5; abundance: .; len: 14; CDR3aa: CASRRQGSDTEAFF; CDR3nt: TGTGCCAGCAGGCGACAGGGATCAGACACTGAAGCTTTCTTT
d_gene: TRBD1; j_gene: TRBJ1-2; v_gene: TRBV6-1; abundance: .; len: 19; CDR3aa: CASSASGQALSQLGYGYTF; CDR3nt: TGTGCCAGCAGTGCTTCGGGACAGGCACTATCCCAGCTAGGCTATGGCTACACCTTC
d_gene: TRBD2; j_gene: TRBJ2-3; v_gene: TRBV7-2; abundance: .; len: 16; CDR3aa: CASSRDLAGAPDTQYF; CDR3nt: TGTGCCAGCAGCCGAGACCTGGCGGGAGCCCCAGATACGCAGTATTTT
d_gene: TRBD1; j_gene: TRBJ2-5; v_gene: TRBV19; abundance: .; len: 15; CDR3aa: CASSTSGTGWETQYF; CDR3nt: TGTGCCAGTAGTACCTCCGGGACAGGGTGGGAGACCCAGTACTTC
d_gene: .; j_gene: TRBJ1-5; v_gene: TRBV30; abundance: .; len: 12; CDR3aa: CAWGGGGQPQHF; CDR3nt: TGTGCCTGGGGGGGAGGGGGTCAGCCCCAGCATTTT
d_gene: .; j_gene: TRBJ1-6; v_gene: TRBV6-1; abundance: .; len: 15; CDR3aa: CASKGGLMLNSPLNF; CDR3nt: TGTGCCAGCAAGGGAGGACTAATGCTTAATTCACCCCTCAACTTT
d_gene: .; j_gene: TRBJ2-7; v_gene: TRBV30; abundance: .; len: 13; CDR3aa: CAWGDTSSYEQYF; CDR3nt: TGTGCCTGGGGGGACACGAGCTCCTACGAGCAGTACTTC
d_gene: .; j_gene: TRBJ1-3; v_gene: TRBV6-5; abundance: .; len: 15; CDR3aa: CASSTEGRSGNTIYF; CDR3nt: TGTGCCAGCAGTACGGAGGGAAGGTCCGGAAACACCATATATTTT
d_gene: TRBD1; j_gene: TRBJ2-7; v_gene: TRBV19; abundance: once; len: 13; CDR3aa: CASRGQPSYEQYF; CDR3nt: TGTGCCAGTCGGGGACAGCCCTCCTACGAGCAGTACTTC
d_gene: TRBD2; j_gene: TRBJ2-1; v_gene: TRBV5-1; abundance: .; len: 16; CDR3aa: CASTRPGWEGIDEQFF; CDR3nt: TGCGCCAGCACCCGGCCCGGGTGGGAGGGCATCGATGAGCAGTTCTTC
d_gene: TRBD1; j_gene: TRBJ2-3; v_gene: TRBV15; abundance: once; len: 15; CDR3aa: CATSSRDRSTDTQYF; CDR3nt: TGTGCCACCAGCAGCCGGGACAGAAGCACAGATACGCAGTATTTT